Presented here are 8 T cell receptor beta chains from one specimen sequenced in a study of shared clonotypes between healthy human individuals. Method: immunoSEQ multiplex PCR; TCRdb's copy keeps in-frame clones and lacks some. The data hold 2,500,000 or so clones, with around 90% observed a single time. Sequencing was performed on naive CD4+ T cells from PBMCs. Sample subset: CD45RA+ positively selected. The receptors originated from a man aged 18 to 30 in good health. Some clones in this sample may be carry-over from other donors' samples.

This chain joins TRBV6-6 and TRBJ2-5; D is unclear. Germline CDR1 reads MNHNY; CDR2 reads SVGAGI (reference sequence). The CDR3 spans 11 residues. The V and J ends lost 4 bases and 1 base respectively, with 1 base between them. CDR3 in DNA: TGTGCCAGCAGTTTCCAAGAGACCCAGTACTTC. It encodes CASSFQETQYF.

The chain couples TRBV5-1 to TRBJ2-2; 9 positions agree with TRBD1. Germline V gene data show CDR1 as SGHRS and CDR2 as YFSETQ. CDR3 length: 16 amino acids. After removal of 2 bases from V and 5 bases from J, the junction contained 7 bases not matched to a gene. CDR3 nucleotides: TGCGCCAGCAGCTTAGGAGTGACAGGGGGGACCGGGGAGCTGTTTTTT. It yields the protein CASSLGVTGGTGELFF.

This clone was recorded a few times. The chain couples TRBV25-1 to TRBJ2-7, with a weak D call TRBD2 (6 bases). This CDR3 contains 14 residues. CDR1 MGHDK and CDR2 SYGVNS come from the germline V gene. Trimming removed 2 bases from V and 6 bases from J, with 14 bases in between. CDR3 nucleotide sequence: TGTGCCAGCAGTGAAGCGGGAAGGGACGGCGAGCAGTACTTC. It translates to CASSEAGRDGEQYF.

J is TRBJ1-5 and V is TRBV28, with TRBD1 matching over 10 bases. Germline assignment: CDR1 MDHEN and CDR2 SYDVKM. The ends lost 7 bases at V and 6 bases at J; junction bases unmatched: 3. The CDR3 loop spans 13 amino acids. The DNA for the CDR3 is TGTGCCAGCAAGACAGGGGGCGGTCAGCCCCAGCATTTT. Translated: CASKTGGGQPQHF.

The chain has TRBV4-1 and TRBJ1-1; no clear D. V lost 0 bases, J lost 4 bases, and 9 bases lay in between. Germline V gene lookup returns CDR1 MGHRA and CDR2 YSYEKL. The CDR3 spans 14 residues. The CDR3 nucleotides are TGCGCCAGCAGCCAAGATGCAGCGGGCACTGAAGCTTTCTTT. It yields the protein CASSQDAAGTEAFF.

This sequence joins TRBV28 and TRBJ1-2; D uncertain. Trimming removed 6 bases at V and 3 bases at J, with 11 bases between. The CDR3 is 13 residues long. Germline V CDR1 and CDR2: MDHEN, SYDVKM. DNA of the CDR3: TGTGCCAGCAGCGAGACCTTGGACTATGGCTACACCTTC. Amino acid sequence: CASSETLDYGYTF.

This clone was counted a few times. The rearrangement joins TRBV14 to TRBJ1-1; D uncertain. Trimming stripped 1 base from V and 3 bases from J, with 9 bases between. The CDR3 runs to 14 residues. Germline CDR1 reads SGHDN; CDR2 reads FVKESK. The CDR3 loop is CASSQAGYYTEAFF. CDR3 DNA sequence: TGTGCCAGCAGCCAAGCCGGGTATTACACTGAAGCTTTCTTT.

The chain recombines TRBV7-9 with TRBJ1-3; D is ambiguous. The CDR3 has 14 amino acids. V was trimmed by 1 base and J by 3 bases, leaving 7 bases between them. CDR1 SEHNR and CDR2 FQNEAQ come from the germline V gene (reference sequence). Here the CDR3 reads CASSLVSVGNTIYF. CDR3 sequence (DNA): TGTGCCAGCAGCTTAGTTTCAGTTGGAAACACCATATATTTT.